This is a list of T cell receptor beta chains from one sample in a study of neurological immune-mediated disorders. TCRdb reprocessed the 5' RACE reads with MiXCR, giving one entry per CDR3 protein. The sample records 28,000 or so distinct CDR3 sequences, about 15% being singletons. The sample consisted of PBMCs. These receptors all come from a man in his 70s in good health. Both conserved end residues are part of each CDR3. The D gene is left open where the match is weak. A row's size may be missing; if present it is once, few, many or a size class.

D gene: -
J gene: TRBJ1-5
V gene: TRBV19
clone size: many
CDR3 protein: CASSILQFNQPQHF
CDR3 DNA: TGTGCCAGTAGTATATTACAGTTTAATCAGCCCCAGCATTTT

D gene: -
J gene: TRBJ1-1
V gene: TRBV4-3
clone size: many
CDR3 protein: CASTYSRRSVGSMAFF
CDR3 DNA: TGCGCCAGCACCTACAGCAGGCGGTCGGTGGGCAGTATGGCTTTCTTT

D gene: -
J gene: TRBJ2-5
V gene: TRBV6-5
clone size: few
CDR3 protein: CASGRLDQETQYF
CDR3 DNA: TGTGCCAGCGGAAGGCTGGATCAAGAGACCCAGTACTTC

D gene: TRBD1
J gene: TRBJ2-4
V gene: TRBV12-5
clone size: many
CDR3 protein: CASGASRDSKNIQYF
CDR3 DNA: TGTGCTAGTGGTGCTTCCCGGGACAGTAAAAACATTCAGTACTTC

D gene: -
J gene: TRBJ2-3
V gene: TRBV7-3
clone size: many
CDR3 protein: CASSFRQGGTDTQYF
CDR3 DNA: TGTGCCAGCAGCTTTAGGCAGGGTGGTACAGATACGCAGTATTTT

D gene: TRBD2
J gene: TRBJ2-3
V gene: TRBV29-1
clone size: -
CDR3 protein: CSLTSGFTDTQYF
CDR3 DNA: TGCAGCCTGACTAGCGGATTCACAGATACGCAGTATTTT

D gene: -
J gene: TRBJ2-4
V gene: TRBV15
clone size: many
CDR3 protein: CATSRDSAWGVENIQYF
CDR3 DNA: TGTGCCACCAGCAGAGATTCCGCTTGGGGAGTGGAAAACATTCAGTACTTC

D gene: -
J gene: TRBJ1-6
V gene: TRBV5-5
clone size: -
CDR3 protein: CASSLFEGDISNSPVHF
CDR3 DNA: TGTGCCAGCAGCTTGTTTGAAGGGGACATCTCCAATTCACCCGTCCACTTT

D gene: -
J gene: TRBJ2-7
V gene: TRBV2
clone size: many
CDR3 protein: CASSRGAGEQYF
CDR3 DNA: TGTGCCAGCAGCAGGGGGGCGGGCGAGCAGTACTTC

D gene: -
J gene: TRBJ1-3
V gene: TRBV7-2
clone size: many
CDR3 protein: CASSLVGLSGNTIYF
CDR3 DNA: TGTGCAAGCAGCTTAGTTGGGTTATCTGGAAACACCATATATTTT

D gene: -
J gene: TRBJ2-2
V gene: TRBV20-1
clone size: -
CDR3 protein: CSARGQKNTGELFF
CDR3 DNA: TGCAGTGCTCGGGGACAAAAGAACACCGGGGAGCTGTTTTTT

D gene: TRBD1
J gene: TRBJ2-7
V gene: TRBV25-1
clone size: many
CDR3 protein: CASSGDSPYEQYF
CDR3 DNA: TGTGCCAGCAGTGGGGACAGTCCCTACGAGCAGTACTTC

D gene: -
J gene: TRBJ2-2
V gene: TRBV25-1
clone size: -
CDR3 protein: CASSDFWGTGELFF
CDR3 DNA: TGTGCCAGCAGTGACTTCTGGGGGACCGGGGAGCTGTTTTTT

D gene: -
J gene: TRBJ2-3
V gene: TRBV5-6
clone size: -
CDR3 protein: CASSTRTAKTDTQYF
CDR3 DNA: TGTGCCAGCAGCACAAGGACAGCTAAAACAGATACGCAGTATTTT

D gene: -
J gene: TRBJ2-1
V gene: TRBV7-2
clone size: many
CDR3 protein: CASSSRGGYNEQFF
CDR3 DNA: TGTGCCAGCAGCTCCCGAGGCGGGTACAATGAGCAGTTCTTC

D gene: -
J gene: TRBJ2-3
V gene: TRBV4-2
clone size: many
CDR3 protein: CASNDHQGTQYF
CDR3 DNA: TGTGCCAGCAACGACCACCAGGGTACGCAGTATTTT

D gene: -
J gene: TRBJ2-6
V gene: TRBV7-2
clone size: -
CDR3 protein: CASSSNNGANVLTF
CDR3 DNA: TGTGCCAGCAGCTCGAACAATGGGGCCAACGTCCTGACTTTC

D gene: -
J gene: TRBJ2-3
V gene: TRBV10-2
clone size: many
CDR3 protein: CASSSRTGTDTQYF
CDR3 DNA: TGCGCCAGCAGTTCTCGGACAGGCACAGATACGCAGTATTTT

D gene: TRBD1
J gene: TRBJ2-7
V gene: TRBV12-3/TRBV12-4
clone size: many
CDR3 protein: CASSRPGTGLSEQYF
CDR3 DNA: TGTGCCAGCAGTCGGCCCGGGACAGGGTTATCCGAGCAGTACTTC

D gene: -
J gene: TRBJ1-1
V gene: TRBV7-2
clone size: -
CDR3 protein: CASSWRGTLLVATEAFF
CDR3 DNA: TGTGCCAGCAGCTGGAGGGGGACTCTTCTGGTGGCCACTGAAGCTTTCTTT

D gene: -
J gene: TRBJ2-5
V gene: TRBV12-3/TRBV12-4
clone size: many
CDR3 protein: CASSLGYQEETQYF
CDR3 DNA: TGTGCCAGCAGTTTGGGCTACCAAGAAGAGACCCAGTACTTC

D gene: -
J gene: TRBJ1-1
V gene: TRBV11-2
clone size: many
CDR3 protein: CASSFRTGATEAFF
CDR3 DNA: TGTGCCAGCAGCTTTCGAACGGGGGCCACTGAAGCTTTCTTT

D gene: -
J gene: TRBJ1-2
V gene: TRBV7-6
clone size: many
CDR3 protein: CASSLGWQGLGGYTF
CDR3 DNA: TGTGCCAGCAGCTTAGGCTGGCAGGGTCTAGGTGGCTACACCTTC

D gene: -
J gene: TRBJ1-2
V gene: TRBV20-1
clone size: few
CDR3 protein: CSAREGAGVGYTF
CDR3 DNA: TGCAGTGCTAGAGAGGGGGCAGGGGTTGGCTACACCTTC

D gene: TRBD1
J gene: TRBJ2-7
V gene: TRBV14
clone size: many
CDR3 protein: CASSQAGTGGYEQYF
CDR3 DNA: TGTGCCAGCAGCCAAGCCGGGACAGGGGGTTACGAGCAGTACTTC

D gene: -
J gene: TRBJ2-3
V gene: TRBV10-3
clone size: -
CDR3 protein: CAISDSGGPTDTQYF
CDR3 DNA: TGTGCCATCAGTGATTCAGGCGGGCCTACAGATACGCAGTATTTT

D gene: TRBD1
J gene: TRBJ2-7
V gene: TRBV6-6
clone size: many
CDR3 protein: CASSPGTAYEQYF
CDR3 DNA: TGTGCCAGCAGCCCCGGGACAGCTTACGAGCAGTACTTC

D gene: -
J gene: TRBJ2-4
V gene: TRBV29-1
clone size: many
CDR3 protein: CSVEKGGSGKNIQYF
CDR3 DNA: TGCAGCGTTGAAAAGGGGGGGTCAGGCAAAAACATTCAGTACTTC

D gene: -
J gene: TRBJ2-2
V gene: TRBV12-3/TRBV12-4
clone size: many
CDR3 protein: CASSPGVAGELFF
CDR3 DNA: TGTGCCAGCAGTCCAGGGGTCGCCGGGGAGCTGTTTTTT

D gene: -
J gene: TRBJ1-1
V gene: TRBV5-5
clone size: many
CDR3 protein: CASSLVPGDTEAFF
CDR3 DNA: TGTGCCAGCAGCTTGGTACCAGGGGACACTGAAGCTTTCTTT

D gene: TRBD1
J gene: TRBJ2-2
V gene: TRBV6-2/TRBV6-3
clone size: many
CDR3 protein: CASSYSGTGQVGTGELFF
CDR3 DNA: TGTGCCAGCAGTTACTCGGGTACGGGACAGGTCGGCACCGGGGAGCTGTTTTTT

D gene: -
J gene: TRBJ2-1
V gene: TRBV3-1
clone size: many
CDR3 protein: CASSQEDSYYNEQFF
CDR3 DNA: TGTGCCAGCAGCCAAGAGGATAGCTACTACAATGAGCAGTTCTTC

D gene: TRBD1
J gene: TRBJ2-3
V gene: TRBV5-1
clone size: -
CDR3 protein: CDSSLGQETDTQYF
CDR3 DNA: TGCGACAGCAGCTTGGGACAGGAAACAGATACGCAGTATTTT

D gene: -
J gene: TRBJ2-3
V gene: TRBV20-1
clone size: many
CDR3 protein: CSARVTGRTDTQYF
CDR3 DNA: TGCAGTGCTAGGGTGACAGGGAGGACAGATACGCAGTATTTT

D gene: TRBD1
J gene: TRBJ2-6
V gene: TRBV10-3
clone size: many
CDR3 protein: CAISEPSPGQVTSGANVLTF
CDR3 DNA: TGTGCCATCAGTGAGCCCAGTCCGGGACAGGTCACCTCTGGGGCCAACGTCCTGACTTTC

D gene: TRBD2
J gene: TRBJ2-1
V gene: TRBV5-6
clone size: few
CDR3 protein: CASSLGGTAPGLAGDEQFF
CDR3 DNA: TGTGCCAGCAGCTTGGGGGGAACCGCACCGGGACTAGCGGGCGATGAGCAGTTCTTC

D gene: -
J gene: TRBJ2-7
V gene: TRBV11-2
clone size: many
CDR3 protein: CASSLRSYEQYF
CDR3 DNA: TGTGCCAGCAGCCTCCGGTCCTACGAGCAGTACTTC

D gene: -
J gene: TRBJ2-1
V gene: TRBV6-2/TRBV6-3
clone size: -
CDR3 protein: CAIGDSSYNEQFF
CDR3 DNA: TGTGCCATTGGCGACTCCTCCTACAATGAGCAGTTCTTC

D gene: -
J gene: TRBJ2-7
V gene: TRBV20-1
clone size: many
CDR3 protein: CSARDDRGSYEQYF
CDR3 DNA: TGCAGTGCTAGAGATGACCGGGGGAGCTACGAGCAGTACTTC

D gene: -
J gene: TRBJ2-7
V gene: TRBV27
clone size: -
CDR3 protein: CASSPLLTSYEQYF
CDR3 DNA: TGTGCCAGCAGTCCCCTTCTAACCTCATACGAGCAGTACTTC

D gene: -
J gene: TRBJ2-3
V gene: TRBV7-9
clone size: many
CDR3 protein: CASSSDTQYF
CDR3 DNA: TGTGCCAGCAGTTCAGATACGCAGTATTTT

D gene: -
J gene: TRBJ1-1
V gene: TRBV7-2
clone size: many
CDR3 protein: CASSFLGQRAFF
CDR3 DNA: TGTGCCAGCAGCTTCTTAGGGCAGCGGGCTTTCTTT

D gene: TRBD1
J gene: TRBJ2-6
V gene: TRBV10-2
clone size: many
CDR3 protein: CASSEERLGQGSSGANVLTF
CDR3 DNA: TGCGCCAGCAGTGAGGAGAGGTTGGGACAGGGAAGCTCTGGGGCCAACGTCCTGACTTTC